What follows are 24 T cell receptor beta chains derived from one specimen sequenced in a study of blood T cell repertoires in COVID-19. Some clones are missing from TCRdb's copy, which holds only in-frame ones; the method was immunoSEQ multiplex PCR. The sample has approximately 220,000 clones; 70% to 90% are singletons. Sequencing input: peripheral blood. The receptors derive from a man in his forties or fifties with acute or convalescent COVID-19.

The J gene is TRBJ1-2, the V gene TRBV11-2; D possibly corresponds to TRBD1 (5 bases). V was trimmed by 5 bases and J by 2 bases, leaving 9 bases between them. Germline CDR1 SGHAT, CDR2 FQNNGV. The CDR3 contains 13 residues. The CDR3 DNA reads TGTGCCAGCAGCCCGGACAAGAACTATGGCTACACCTTC. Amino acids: CASSPDKNYGYTF.

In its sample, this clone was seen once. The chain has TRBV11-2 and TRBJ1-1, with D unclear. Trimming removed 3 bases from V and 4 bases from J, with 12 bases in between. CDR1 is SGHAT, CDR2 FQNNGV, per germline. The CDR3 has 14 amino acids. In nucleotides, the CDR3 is TGTGCCAGCAGCTTCCAGTATCTGGTCACTGAAGCTTTCTTT. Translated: CASSFQYLVTEAFF.

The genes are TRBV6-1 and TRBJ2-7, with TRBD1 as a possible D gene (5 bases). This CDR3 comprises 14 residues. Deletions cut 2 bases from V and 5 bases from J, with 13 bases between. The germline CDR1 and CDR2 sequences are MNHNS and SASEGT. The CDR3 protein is CASSEQGKGNEQYF. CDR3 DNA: TGTGCCAGCAGTGAACAGGGAAAGGGAAACGAGCAGTACTTC.

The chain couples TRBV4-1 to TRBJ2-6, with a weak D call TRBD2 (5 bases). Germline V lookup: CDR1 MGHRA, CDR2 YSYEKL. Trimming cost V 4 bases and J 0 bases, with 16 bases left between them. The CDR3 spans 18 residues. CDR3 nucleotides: TGCGCCAGCAGCCTCGGCGGGCAGTTAGGCTCTGGGGCCAACGTCCTGACTTTC. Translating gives CASSLGGQLGSGANVLTF.

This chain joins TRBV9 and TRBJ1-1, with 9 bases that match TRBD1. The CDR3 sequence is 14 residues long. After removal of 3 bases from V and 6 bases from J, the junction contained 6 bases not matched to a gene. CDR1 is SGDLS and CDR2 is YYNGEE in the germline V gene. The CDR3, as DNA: TGTGCCAGCAGCGGACAGGGGGGGAGCGCTGAAGCTTTCTTT. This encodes CASSGQGGSAEAFF.

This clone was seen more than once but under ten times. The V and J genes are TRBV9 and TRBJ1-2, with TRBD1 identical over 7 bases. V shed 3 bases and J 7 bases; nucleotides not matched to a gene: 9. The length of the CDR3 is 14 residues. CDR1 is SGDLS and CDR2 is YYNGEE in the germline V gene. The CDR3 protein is CASSALTGSGGYTF. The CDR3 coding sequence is TGTGCCAGCAGCGCCCTGACAGGGAGTGGTGGCTACACCTTC. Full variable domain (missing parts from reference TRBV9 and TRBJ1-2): DSGVTQTPKHLITATGQRVTLRCSPRSGDLSVYWYQQSLDQGLQFLIQYYNGEERAKGNILERFSAQQFPDLHSELNLSSLELGDSALYFCASSALTGSGGYTFGSGTRLTVV.

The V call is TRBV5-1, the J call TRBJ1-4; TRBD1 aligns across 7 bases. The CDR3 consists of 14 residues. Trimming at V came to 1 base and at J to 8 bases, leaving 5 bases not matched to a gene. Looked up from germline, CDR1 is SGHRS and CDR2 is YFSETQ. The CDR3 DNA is TGCGCCAGCAGCTTGCGACAGGGAAGGGAAAAACTGTTTTTT. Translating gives CASSLRQGREKLFF.

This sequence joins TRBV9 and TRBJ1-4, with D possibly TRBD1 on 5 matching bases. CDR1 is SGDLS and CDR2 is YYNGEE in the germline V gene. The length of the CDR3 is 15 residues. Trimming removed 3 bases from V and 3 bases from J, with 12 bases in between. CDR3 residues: CASSARTRPNEKLFF. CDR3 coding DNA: TGTGCCAGCAGCGCTCGGACACGTCCTAATGAAAAACTGTTTTTT.

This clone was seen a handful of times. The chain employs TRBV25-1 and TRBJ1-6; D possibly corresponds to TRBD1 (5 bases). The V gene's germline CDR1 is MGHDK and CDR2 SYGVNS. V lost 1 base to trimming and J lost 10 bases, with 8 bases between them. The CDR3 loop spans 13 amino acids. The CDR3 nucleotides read TGTGCCAGCAGTGAATCCAGGGTATCACCCCTCCACTTT. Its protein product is CASSESRVSPLHF.

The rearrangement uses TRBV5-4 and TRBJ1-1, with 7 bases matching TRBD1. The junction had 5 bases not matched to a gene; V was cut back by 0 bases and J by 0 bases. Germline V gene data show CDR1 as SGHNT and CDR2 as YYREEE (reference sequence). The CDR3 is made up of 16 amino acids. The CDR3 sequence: CASSLGAGGMNTEAFF. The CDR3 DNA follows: TGTGCCAGCAGCTTGGGGGCAGGGGGGATGAACACTGAAGCTTTCTTT.

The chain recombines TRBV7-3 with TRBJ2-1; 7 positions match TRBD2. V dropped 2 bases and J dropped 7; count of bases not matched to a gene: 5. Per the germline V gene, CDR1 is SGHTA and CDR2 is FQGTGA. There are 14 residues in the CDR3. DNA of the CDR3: TGTGCCAGCAGCTTAGCGGGGGTGCAAAATGAGCAGTTCTTC. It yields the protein CASSLAGVQNEQFF.

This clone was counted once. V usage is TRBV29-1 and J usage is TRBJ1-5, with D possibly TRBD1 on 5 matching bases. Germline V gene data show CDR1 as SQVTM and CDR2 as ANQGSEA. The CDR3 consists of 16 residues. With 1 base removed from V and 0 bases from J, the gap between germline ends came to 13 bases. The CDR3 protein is CSVEGDDSNSNQPQHF. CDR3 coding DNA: TGCAGCGTTGAAGGAGATGACAGTAATAGCAATCAGCCCCAGCATTTT.

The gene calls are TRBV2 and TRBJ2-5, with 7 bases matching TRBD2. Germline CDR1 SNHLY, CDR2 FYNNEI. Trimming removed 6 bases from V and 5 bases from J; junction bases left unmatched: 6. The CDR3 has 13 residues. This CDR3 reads CASSWGGSETQYF. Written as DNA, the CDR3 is TGTGCCAGCAGCTGGGGGGGTAGTGAGACCCAGTACTTC.

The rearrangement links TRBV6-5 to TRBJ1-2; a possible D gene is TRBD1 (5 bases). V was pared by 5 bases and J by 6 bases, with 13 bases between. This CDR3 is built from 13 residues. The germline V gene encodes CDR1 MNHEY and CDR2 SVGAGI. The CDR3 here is CASSILNRHGYTF. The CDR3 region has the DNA TGTGCCAGCAGTATTCTGAACAGGCATGGCTACACCTTC.

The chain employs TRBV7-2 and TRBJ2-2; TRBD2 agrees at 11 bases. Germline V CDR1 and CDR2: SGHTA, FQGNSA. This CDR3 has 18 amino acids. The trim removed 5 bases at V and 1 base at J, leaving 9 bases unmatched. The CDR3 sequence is CASSPWASGGMNTGELFF. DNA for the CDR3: TGTGCCAGCAGCCCCTGGGCTAGCGGGGGGATGAACACCGGGGAGCTGTTTTTT.

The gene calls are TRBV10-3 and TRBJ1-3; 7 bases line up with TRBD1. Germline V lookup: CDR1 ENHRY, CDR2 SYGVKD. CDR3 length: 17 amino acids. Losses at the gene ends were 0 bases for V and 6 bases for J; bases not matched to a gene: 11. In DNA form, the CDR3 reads TGTGCCATCAGTGAGTCGCGAACAGGGGATTATGAAAACACCATATATTTT. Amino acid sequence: CAISESRTGDYENTIYF.

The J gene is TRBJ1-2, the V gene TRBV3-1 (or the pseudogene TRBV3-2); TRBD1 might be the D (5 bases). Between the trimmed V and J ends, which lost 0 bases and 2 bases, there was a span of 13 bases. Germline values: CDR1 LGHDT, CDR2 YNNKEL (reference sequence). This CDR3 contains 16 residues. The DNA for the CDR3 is TGTGCCAGCAGCCAAGAACGAGTGGACAAGAACTATGGCTACACCTTC. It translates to CASSQERVDKNYGYTF.

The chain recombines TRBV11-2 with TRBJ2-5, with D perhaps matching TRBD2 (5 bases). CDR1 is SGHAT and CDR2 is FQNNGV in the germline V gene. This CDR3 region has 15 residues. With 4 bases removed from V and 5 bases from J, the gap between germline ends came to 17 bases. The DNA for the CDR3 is TGTGCCAGCAGCTCCCCGACTATTACCACGGAGACCCAGTACTTC. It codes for CASSSPTITTETQYF. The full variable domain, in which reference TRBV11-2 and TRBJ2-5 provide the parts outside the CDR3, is EAGVAQSPRYKIIEKRQSVAFWCNPISGHATLYWYQQILGQGPKLLIQFQNNGVVDDSQLPKDRFSAERLKGVDSTLKIQPAKLEDSAVYLCASSSPTITTETQYFGPGTRLLVL.

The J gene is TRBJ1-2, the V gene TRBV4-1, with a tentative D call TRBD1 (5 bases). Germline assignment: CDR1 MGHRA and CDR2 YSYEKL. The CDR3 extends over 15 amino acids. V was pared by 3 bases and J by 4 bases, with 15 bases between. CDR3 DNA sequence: TGCGCCAGCAGCCAGATCGCAGGGATTTCCTATGGCTACACCTTC. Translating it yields CASSQIAGISYGYTF.

The CDR3 here is CVRSLAVTLGYTF. For the CDR3, the DNA is TGTGTCAGAAGCTTAGCGGTGACTCTTGGCTACACCTTC. This rearrangement joins TRBV7-5 to TRBJ1-2. TRBV7-5 is given as a pseudogene. The CDR3 is 13 residues long.

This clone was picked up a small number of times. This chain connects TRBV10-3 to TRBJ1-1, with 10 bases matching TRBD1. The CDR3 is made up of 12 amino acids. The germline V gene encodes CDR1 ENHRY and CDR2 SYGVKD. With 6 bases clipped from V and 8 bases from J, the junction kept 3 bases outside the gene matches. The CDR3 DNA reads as TGTGCCATCAGCTTGGGACAGGGGGAAGCTTTCTTT. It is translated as CAISLGQGEAFF.

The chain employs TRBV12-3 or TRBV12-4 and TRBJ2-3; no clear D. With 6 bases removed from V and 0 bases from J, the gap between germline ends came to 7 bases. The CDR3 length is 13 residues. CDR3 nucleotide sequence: TGTGCCAGCAGACCGACTAGCACAGATACGCAGTATTTT. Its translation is CASRPTSTDTQYF.

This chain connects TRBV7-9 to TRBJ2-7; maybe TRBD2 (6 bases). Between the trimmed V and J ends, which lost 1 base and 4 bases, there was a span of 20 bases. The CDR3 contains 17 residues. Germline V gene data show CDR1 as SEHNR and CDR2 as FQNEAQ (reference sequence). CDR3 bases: TGTGCCAGCAGCTTAGGGCTCGGGACTCGAGGCGGGTACGAGCAGTACTTC. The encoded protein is CASSLGLGTRGGYEQYF.

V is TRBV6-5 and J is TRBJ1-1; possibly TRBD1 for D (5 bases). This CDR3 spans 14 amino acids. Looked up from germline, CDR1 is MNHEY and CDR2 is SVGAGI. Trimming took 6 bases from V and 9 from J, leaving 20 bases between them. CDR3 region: CASRSAGRRGQAFF. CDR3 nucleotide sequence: TGTGCCAGCAGATCCGCCGGGAGGAGGGGCCAAGCTTTCTTT.